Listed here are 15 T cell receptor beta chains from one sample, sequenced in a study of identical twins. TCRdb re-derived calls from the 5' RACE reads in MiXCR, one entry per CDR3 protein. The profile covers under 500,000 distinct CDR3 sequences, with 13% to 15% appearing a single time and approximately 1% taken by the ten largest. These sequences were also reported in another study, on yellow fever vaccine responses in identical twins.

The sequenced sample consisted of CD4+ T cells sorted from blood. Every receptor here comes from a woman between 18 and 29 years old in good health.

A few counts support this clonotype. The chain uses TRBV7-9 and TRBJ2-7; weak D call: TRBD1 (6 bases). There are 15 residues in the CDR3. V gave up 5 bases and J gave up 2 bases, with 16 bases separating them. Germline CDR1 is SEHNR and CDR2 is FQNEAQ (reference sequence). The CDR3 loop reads CASSPRPGQAYEQYF. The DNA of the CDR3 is TGTGCCAGCAGCCCAAGGCCGGGACAAGCCTACGAGCAGTACTTC.

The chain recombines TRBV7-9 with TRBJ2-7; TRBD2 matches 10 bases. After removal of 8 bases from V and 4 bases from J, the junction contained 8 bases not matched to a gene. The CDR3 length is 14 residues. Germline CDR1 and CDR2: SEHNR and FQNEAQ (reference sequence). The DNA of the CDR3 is TGTGCCAGCTCGGGACCAGCGGGGGGGTACGAGCAGTACTTC. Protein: CASSGPAGGYEQYF.

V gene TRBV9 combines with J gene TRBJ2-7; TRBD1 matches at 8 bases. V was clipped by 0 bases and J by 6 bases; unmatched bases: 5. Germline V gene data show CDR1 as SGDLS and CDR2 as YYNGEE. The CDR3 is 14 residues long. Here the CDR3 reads CASSVGTGSREQYF. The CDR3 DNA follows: TGTGCCAGCAGCGTAGGGACAGGGTCTCGCGAGCAGTACTTC.

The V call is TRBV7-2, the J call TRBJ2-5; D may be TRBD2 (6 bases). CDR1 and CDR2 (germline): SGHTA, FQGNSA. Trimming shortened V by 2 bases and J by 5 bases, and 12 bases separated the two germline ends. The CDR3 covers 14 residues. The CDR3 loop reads CASSLRGTGETQYF. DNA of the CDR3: TGTGCCAGCAGCTTACGTGGGACTGGGGAGACCCAGTACTTC. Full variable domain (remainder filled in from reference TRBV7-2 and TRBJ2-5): GAGVSQSPSNKVTEKGKDVELRCDPISGHTALYWYRQSLGQGLEFLIYFQGNSAPDKSGLPSDRFSAERTGGSVSTLTIQRTQQEDSAVYLCASSLRGTGETQYFGPGTRLLVL.

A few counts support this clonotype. CDR3 nucleotide sequence: TGCAGTGCTAGAGATACCGGGACAGCAGGAGGCTACACCTTC. The encoded protein is CSARDTGTAGGYTF. The chain has TRBV20-1 and TRBJ1-2; 7 bases map to TRBD1. The CDR3 consists of 14 residues. V lost 0 bases and J lost 8; bases outside the gene matches: 9. Looked up from germline, CDR1 is DFQATT and CDR2 is SNEGSKA (reference sequence).

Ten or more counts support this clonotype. This CDR3 reads CATGRDEAYEQYF. The CDR3 DNA reads as TGTGCCACCGGCCGGGACGAAGCCTACGAGCAGTACTTC. The V call is TRBV7-2, the J call TRBJ2-7, with D possibly being TRBD1 or TRBD2 (5 bases each). Per germline, CDR1 SGHTA and CDR2 FQGNSA. The CDR3 has 13 amino acids. V lost 10 bases to trimming and J lost 2 bases, with 15 bases between them.

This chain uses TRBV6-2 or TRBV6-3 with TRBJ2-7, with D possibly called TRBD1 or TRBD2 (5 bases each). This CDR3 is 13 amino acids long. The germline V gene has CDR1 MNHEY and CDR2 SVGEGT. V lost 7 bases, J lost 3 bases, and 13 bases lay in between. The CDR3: CASTPGAIYEQYF. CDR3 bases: TGTGCCAGCACTCCCGGGGCGATCTACGAGCAGTACTTC.

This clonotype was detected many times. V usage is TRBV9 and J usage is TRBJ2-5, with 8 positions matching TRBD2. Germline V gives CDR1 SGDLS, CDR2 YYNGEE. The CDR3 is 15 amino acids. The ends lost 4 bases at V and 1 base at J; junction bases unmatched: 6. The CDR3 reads CASSKRGGAQETQYF. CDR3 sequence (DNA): TGTGCCAGCAGCAAACGGGGGGGGGCCCAAGAGACCCAGTACTTC.

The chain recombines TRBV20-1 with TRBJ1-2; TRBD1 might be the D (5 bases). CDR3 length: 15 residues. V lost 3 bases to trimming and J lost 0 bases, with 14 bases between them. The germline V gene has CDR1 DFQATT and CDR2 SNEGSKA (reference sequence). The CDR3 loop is CSASHRGQANYGYTF. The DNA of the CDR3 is TGCAGTGCTAGTCATCGGGGCCAAGCTAACTATGGCTACACCTTC.

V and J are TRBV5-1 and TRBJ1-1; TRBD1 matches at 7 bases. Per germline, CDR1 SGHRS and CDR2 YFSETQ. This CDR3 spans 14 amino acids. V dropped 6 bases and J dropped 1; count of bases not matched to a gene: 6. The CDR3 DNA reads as TGCGCCAGCATGCGGGACAGCAAGAACACTGAAGCTTTCTTT. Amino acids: CASMRDSKNTEAFF.

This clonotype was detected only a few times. The CDR3 coding sequence is TGTGCCAGCAGAGCGGGGGGTACGAGCGGGGAGCTGTTTTTT. Encoded protein: CASRAGGTSGELFF. The chain recombines TRBV2 with TRBJ2-2; 9 nucleotides line up with TRBD2. Germline-derived CDR1 and CDR2 are SNHLY and FYNNEI. The CDR3 is 14 amino acids. Trimming cost V 6 bases and J 7 bases; bases outside gene matches: 6. The full variable domain, with the rest looked up from reference TRBV2 and TRBJ2-2, is EPEVTQTPSHQVTQMGQEVILRCVPISNHLYFYWYRQILGQKVEFLVSFYNNEISEKSEIFDDQFSVERPDGSNFTLKIRSTKLEDSAMYFCASRAGGTSGELFFGEGSRLTVL.

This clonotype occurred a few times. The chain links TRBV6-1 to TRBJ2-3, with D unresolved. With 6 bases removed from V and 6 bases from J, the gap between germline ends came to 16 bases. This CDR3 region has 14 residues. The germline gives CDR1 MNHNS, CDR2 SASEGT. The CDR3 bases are TGTGCCAGCAGCGCCCTCCTGATCTCGGATACGCAGTATTTT. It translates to CASSALLISDTQYF.

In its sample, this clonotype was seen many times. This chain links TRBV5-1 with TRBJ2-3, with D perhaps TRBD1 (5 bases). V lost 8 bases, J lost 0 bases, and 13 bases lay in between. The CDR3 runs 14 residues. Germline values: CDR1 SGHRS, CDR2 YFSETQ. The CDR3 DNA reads TGCGCCAGTGGAGAGCCAGGGAGCACAGATACGCAGTATTTT. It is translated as CASGEPGSTDTQYF.

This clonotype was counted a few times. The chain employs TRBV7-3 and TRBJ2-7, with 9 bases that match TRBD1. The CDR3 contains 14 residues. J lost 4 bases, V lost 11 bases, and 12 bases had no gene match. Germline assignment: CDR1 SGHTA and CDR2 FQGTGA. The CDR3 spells CAVPDRDRDYEQYF. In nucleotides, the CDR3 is TGTGCCGTACCTGACCGGGACAGGGATTACGAGCAGTACTTC.

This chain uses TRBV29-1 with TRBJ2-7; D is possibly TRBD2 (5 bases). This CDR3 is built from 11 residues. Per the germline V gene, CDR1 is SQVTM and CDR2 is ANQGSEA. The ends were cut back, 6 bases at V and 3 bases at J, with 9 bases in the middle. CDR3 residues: CSVRLNYEQYF. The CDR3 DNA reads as TGCAGCGTGAGACTAAACTACGAGCAGTACTTC.